Following are 14 T cell receptor beta chains from one sample sequenced in a study of T cell changes during pregnancy in multiple sclerosis. Some clones are missing from TCRdb's copy, which holds only in-frame ones; the method was immunoSEQ multiplex PCR. The sample includes about 130,000 clones, around 95% of them seen just once. The sample in question was peripheral blood, obtained after pregnancy. The origin of the receptors is a female donor with multiple sclerosis, enrolled in a pregnancy study.

The chain joins TRBV27 to TRBJ2-1; 10 positions match TRBD1. Germline assignment: CDR1 MNHEY and CDR2 SMNVEV (reference sequence). The CDR3 has 14 amino acids. V dropped 5 bases and J dropped 5; count of bases not matched to a gene: 3. CDR3 bases: TGTGCCAGCAGTAGGGACAGGGGTGACAATGAGCAGTTCTTC. Its translation is CASSRDRGDNEQFF.

The chain links TRBV25-1 to TRBJ2-5; 7 bases align to TRBD2. The CDR3 spans 17 residues. The ends lost 1 base at V and 5 bases at J; junction bases unmatched: 13. Germline-derived CDR1 and CDR2 are MGHDK and SYGVNS. CDR3 nucleotides: TGTGCCAGCAGTGAATGGGGGGGGGTAGCGGAGGGGGAGACCCAGTACTTC. Residues: CASSEWGGVAEGETQYF.

The chain uses TRBV4-3 and TRBJ2-7, with a weak D call TRBD2 (6 bases). Germline CDR1 LGHNA, CDR2 YSLEER. CDR3 length: 14 residues. Between the trimmed V and J ends, which lost 0 bases and 0 bases, there was a span of 6 bases. Here the CDR3 DNA reads TGCGCCAGCAGCCAAGAGGGGGGCTCCTACGAGCAGTACTTC. Its protein is CASSQEGGSYEQYF.

This rearrangement joins TRBV28 to TRBJ2-5, with D possibly being TRBD1 (6 bases). Germline V gene data show CDR1 as MDHEN and CDR2 as SYDVKM. This CDR3 contains 16 residues. The germline V and J ends were trimmed by 6 bases and 5 bases, with 22 bases remaining between them. CDR3 sequence: CASSPTGFFGIETQYF. DNA of the CDR3: TGTGCCAGCAGCCCCACAGGGTTTTTCGGTATCGAGACCCAGTACTTC.

The gene calls are TRBV6-1 and TRBJ2-7; TRBD2 is a possible D gene (6 bases). V lost 4 bases and J 6 bases, leaving 10 bases between the germline ends. The CDR3 loop spans 12 amino acids. Germline V CDR1 and CDR2: MNHNS, SASEGT. CDR3 residues: CASSVPGGEQYF. CDR3 nucleotides: TGTGCCAGCAGTGTCCCCGGGGGCGAGCAGTACTTC.

The chain uses TRBV6-4 and TRBJ2-7; possible D gene TRBD1, 6 bases. CDR3 size: 15 residues. From germline, CDR1 is MRHNA and CDR2 SNTAGT. V gave up 7 bases and J gave up 2 bases, with 18 bases separating them. CDR3 bases: TGTGCCAGCAAAAGTATTCACAGGGTAGCCTACGAGCAGTACTTC. Its protein is CASKSIHRVAYEQYF.

V gene TRBV19 combines with J gene TRBJ2-1, with 11 bases matching TRBD1. V lost 3 bases, J lost 7 bases, and 5 bases stayed unmatched. There are 15 residues in the CDR3. CDR1 and CDR2 (germline): LNHDA, SQIVND (reference sequence). DNA for the CDR3: TGTGCCAGTAGTATGGACAGGGGGCGTGAGAATGAGCAGTTCTTC. Translation: CASSMDRGRENEQFF.

The rearrangement links TRBV19 to TRBJ2-5; 8 bases fit TRBD2. Germline V gene sequence: CDR1 LNHDA, CDR2 SQIVND (reference sequence). Trimming cost V 3 bases and J 5 bases; bases outside gene matches: 11. This CDR3 has 16 residues. CDR3 in DNA: TGTGCCAGTAGTATGGCCGGGGGGGAGGTATGGGAGACCCAGTACTTC. Its protein is CASSMAGGEVWETQYF.

This rearrangement joins TRBV28 to TRBJ1-2, with 9 bases aligning to TRBD1. There are 13 residues in the CDR3. The V and J ends lost 7 bases and 3 bases, in that order; junction bases with no gene match: 3. Germline values: CDR1 MDHEN, CDR2 SYDVKM. The DNA of the CDR3 is TGTGCCAGCACCAGGACAGGGGACTATGGCTACACCTTC. Its protein product is CASTRTGDYGYTF.

This clone was seen only once. The chain employs TRBV7-9 and TRBJ1-2; D uncertain. The ends were cut back, 1 base at V and 0 bases at J, with 6 bases in the middle. Germline V gene sequence: CDR1 SEHNR, CDR2 FQNEAQ (reference sequence). The CDR3 extends over 14 amino acids. The CDR3 DNA reads TGTGCCAGCAGCTTAGTATCGTCTAACTATGGCTACACCTTC. Residues: CASSLVSSNYGYTF.

The chain links TRBV5-4 to TRBJ2-6; TRBD1 matches 7 bases. J lost 8 bases, V lost 0 bases, and 2 bases had no gene match. The CDR3 runs to 14 residues. Germline CDR1 reads SGHNT; CDR2 reads YYREEE (reference sequence). CDR3 DNA sequence: TGTGCCAGCAGCTTGGGACAGGGAACCAACGTCCTGACTTTC. Translating gives CASSLGQGTNVLTF. Looking up the rest from reference TRBV5-4 and TRBJ2-6 gives the full variable domain: ETGVTQSPTHLIKTRGQQVTLRCSSQSGHNTVSWYQQALGQGPQFIFQYYREEENGRGNFPPRFSGLQFPNYSSELNVNALELDDSALYLCASSLGQGTNVLTFGAGSRLTVL.

The rearrangement uses TRBV7-3 and TRBJ2-7, with 8 bases that match TRBD2. Per germline, CDR1 SGHTA and CDR2 FQGTGA. The trim removed 5 bases at V and 6 bases at J, leaving 3 bases unmatched. The CDR3 contains 12 residues. CDR3 residues: CASSPGGVEQYF. The CDR3 DNA sequence: TGTGCCAGCAGCCCGGGGGGGGTCGAGCAGTACTTC.

The chain combines TRBV4-3 with TRBJ2-1, with unresolved D. The CDR3 totals 17 residues. Trimming pared 0 bases from V and 0 bases from J, leaving 12 bases between. Germline loops: CDR1 LGHNA, CDR2 YSLEER. The CDR3, as DNA: TGCGCCAGCAGCCAAGATCCCCCAGGTAGCTCCTACAATGAGCAGTTCTTC. It specifies CASSQDPPGSSYNEQFF.

V is TRBV7-9 and J is TRBJ2-1; D unclear. Germline values: CDR1 SEHNR, CDR2 FQNEAQ (reference sequence). Trimming removed 4 bases at V and 9 bases at J, with 10 bases between. The CDR3 extends over 12 amino acids. The CDR3 is CASSSKLVEQFF. The CDR3 DNA sequence: TGTGCCAGCAGCTCCAAGCTTGTTGAGCAGTTCTTC. Filled out from reference TRBV7-9 and TRBJ2-1, the complete variable domain reads DTGVSQNPRHKITKRGQNVTFRCDPISEHNRLYWYRQTLGQGPEFLTYFQNEAQLEKSRLLSDRFSAERPKGSFSTLEIQRTEQGDSAMYLCASSSKLVEQFFGPGTRLTVL.